One and the same sample provided the 30 T cell receptor beta chains below, sequenced in a study of blood T cell repertoires in COVID-19. TCRdb's table, derived via immunoSEQ multiplex PCR, lists solely in-frame clones and lacks some. The profile covers 150,000 to 200,000 clones, with 89% appearing a single time and around 3% taken by the ten largest. Input material: peripheral blood. Every receptor here comes from a man aged 55-75 years with acute or convalescent COVID-19.

This chain links TRBV6-2 or TRBV6-3 with TRBJ1-5; D might be TRBD1 (6 bases). Germline V CDR1 and CDR2: MNHEY, SVGEGT. The CDR3 loop spans 19 amino acids. With 2 bases removed from V and 2 bases from J, the gap between germline ends came to 22 bases. CDR3 protein: CASSYEYGTPALGNQPQHF. In nucleotides, the CDR3 is TGTGCCAGCAGTTACGAGTACGGGACACCGGCACTGGGCAATCAGCCCCAGCATTTT.

CDR3 coding DNA: TGTGCCAGCAGCATGCGACAAGACACTGAAGCTTTCTTT. Its protein is CASSMRQDTEAFF. The genes are TRBV7-9 and TRBJ1-1; D not certain. The ends were cut back, 5 bases at V and 3 bases at J, with 10 bases in the middle. The germline gives CDR1 SEHNR, CDR2 FQNEAQ (reference sequence). There are 13 residues in the CDR3.

V is TRBV27 and J is TRBJ1-1, with D perhaps matching TRBD1 (5 bases). This CDR3 has 17 residues. Trimming took 0 bases from V and 0 from J, leaving 14 bases between them. CDR1 is MNHEY, CDR2 SMNVEV, per germline (reference sequence). The CDR3 region has the DNA TGTGCCAGCAGTTTATCGGCAGGGTCGGTGATGAACACTGAAGCTTTCTTT. It encodes CASSLSAGSVMNTEAFF.

The genes are TRBV4-3 and TRBJ1-6, with D possibly being TRBD1 (5 bases). V was cut by 1 base and J by 6 bases, with 10 bases left in between. The length of the CDR3 is 15 residues. Germline V gene data show CDR1 as LGHNA and CDR2 as YSLEER. The CDR3 DNA sequence: TGCGCCAGCAGCCAAGTGACAGAGATTAATTCACCCCTCCACTTT. It yields the protein CASSQVTEINSPLHF.

V usage is TRBV7-8 and J usage is TRBJ1-2; possibly TRBD1 for D (6 bases). V was clipped by 2 bases and J by 2 bases, with 12 bases between them. The CDR3 has 15 residues. Germline V gives CDR1 SGHVS, CDR2 FQNEAQ. The CDR3 region is CASSLTGIMNYGYTF. CDR3 coding DNA: TGTGCCAGCAGCTTAACAGGGATAATGAACTATGGCTACACCTTC.

V is TRBV2 and J is TRBJ1-3, with D uncertain. CDR3 length: 15 amino acids. The germline V and J ends were trimmed by 4 bases and 0 bases, with 10 bases remaining between them. CDR1 is SNHLY and CDR2 is FYNNEI in the germline V gene. The CDR3 DNA follows: TGTGCCAGCAGTGCCACGGTGATCTCTGGAAACACCATATATTTT. Translating it yields CASSATVISGNTIYF.

V and J are TRBV24-1 and TRBJ2-3; 8 bases are shared with TRBD1. The junction had 7 bases not matched to a gene; V was cut back by 3 bases and J by 0 bases. Germline V lookup: CDR1 KGHDR, CDR2 SFDVKD. This CDR3 has 17 amino acids. The CDR3 here is CATSDPRQGLSTDTQYF. For the CDR3, the DNA is TGTGCCACCAGTGATCCGAGACAGGGGCTTAGCACAGATACGCAGTATTTT.

This clone occurred once. The chain combines TRBV24-1 with TRBJ1-2, with D maybe TRBD1 (5 bases). Germline V gene data show CDR1 as KGHDR and CDR2 as SFDVKD. The CDR3 has 12 amino acids. The V and J ends lost 12 bases and 5 bases respectively, with 15 bases between them. CDR3 coding DNA: TGTGCCTCCACGCCCAGGGAATATGGCTACACCTTC. It yields the protein CASTPREYGYTF.

V and J are TRBV21-1 and TRBJ2-1; TRBD2 is the table's D call and was not checked against the DNA. TRBV21-1 is flagged as a pseudogene. The CDR3 has 16 residues. CDR3: CASSKVGLADYNEQFF. As DNA, the CDR3 is TGTGCCAGCAGCAAAGTAGGTCTAGCGGATTACAATGAGCAGTTCTTC.

The chain joins TRBV30 to TRBJ1-2; unclear D gene. Trimming shortened V by 2 bases and J by 4 bases, and 8 bases separated the two germline ends. The CDR3 consists of 12 residues. Germline CDR1 reads GTSNPN; CDR2 reads SVGIG (reference sequence). The CDR3 sequence is CAWSSVSYGYTF. CDR3 coding DNA: TGTGCCTGGAGTTCCGTCTCCTATGGCTACACCTTC.

The chain couples TRBV18 to TRBJ2-6; D is unclear. Germline-derived CDR1 and CDR2 are KGHSH and LQKENI. The CDR3 is made up of 14 amino acids. The V end was cut by 10 bases, the J end by 2 bases, with 12 bases between. CDR3 loop: CATTEFPGANVLTF. In DNA, the CDR3 is TGTGCCACGACTGAATTTCCTGGGGCCAACGTCCTGACTTTC.

This clone has only a few counts. This chain joins TRBV5-8 and TRBJ2-2; D perhaps matches TRBD2 (6 bases). The CDR3 spans 16 residues. Trimming removed 0 bases from V and 1 base from J, with 10 bases in between. The germline V gene has CDR1 SGHTS and CDR2 YDEGEE. Written as DNA, the CDR3 is TGTGCCAGCAGCTTGGGCGTTAGCGGGAACACCGGGGAGCTGTTTTTT. It translates to CASSLGVSGNTGELFF.

The chain employs TRBV19 and TRBJ1-2; D is undetermined. This CDR3 region has 12 residues. V was shortened by 5 bases and J by 4 bases, with 8 bases between the two germline ends. Per the germline V gene, CDR1 is LNHDA and CDR2 is SQIVND (reference sequence). This chain's CDR3 is CASSLWSYGYTF. CDR3 bases: TGTGCCAGTAGTCTTTGGAGCTATGGCTACACCTTC.

The gene calls are TRBV19 and TRBJ1-6; 7 bases fit TRBD1. This CDR3 spans 12 amino acids. V lost 7 bases, J lost 10 bases, and 4 bases stayed unmatched. CDR1 and CDR2 (germline): LNHDA, SQIVND (reference sequence). In DNA, the CDR3 is TGTGCCAGTACCTCAGGGGGATCACCCCTCCACTTT. Translation gives CASTSGGSPLHF.

The chain couples TRBV4-1 to TRBJ2-3; D is possibly TRBD1 (6 bases). The CDR3 sequence is 17 residues long. CDR1 is MGHRA and CDR2 is YSYEKL in the germline V gene. With 0 bases removed from V and 0 bases from J, the gap between germline ends came to 13 bases. The CDR3 here is CASSQDEDSPSTDTQYF. CDR3 nucleotide sequence: TGCGCCAGCAGCCAAGACGAGGACAGTCCTAGCACAGATACGCAGTATTTT.

This chain uses TRBV5-4 with TRBJ2-7; D possibly corresponds to TRBD2 (6 bases). V was pared by 0 bases and J by 0 bases, with 7 bases between. This CDR3 is 14 amino acids long. Germline CDR1 reads SGHNT; CDR2 reads YYREEE (reference sequence). CDR3 nucleotides: TGTGCCAGCAGCTTGGACGGGAGCTCCTACGAGCAGTACTTC. Protein: CASSLDGSSYEQYF.

V gene TRBV4-3 combines with J gene TRBJ2-1; tentatively, D is TRBD2 (6 bases). Per the germline V gene, CDR1 is LGHNA and CDR2 is YSLEER. The V end was cut by 0 bases, the J end by 1 base, with 16 bases between. The CDR3 length is 18 residues. The CDR3 loop is CASSQDTSVEGSYNEQFF. CDR3 DNA: TGCGCCAGCAGCCAAGATACCTCAGTGGAGGGTTCCTACAATGAGCAGTTCTTC.

By share, this clone counts as medium-sized. J is TRBJ1-3 and V is TRBV24-1, with a weak D call TRBD1 (5 bases). Germline values: CDR1 KGHDR, CDR2 SFDVKD. The CDR3 covers 14 residues. The V gene lost 6 bases and the J gene lost 0 bases, with 8 bases spanning the gap. Here the CDR3 reads CATSPDSSGNTIYF. In nucleotides, the CDR3 is TGTGCCACCAGTCCCGACAGCTCTGGAAACACCATATATTTT.

V usage is TRBV3-1 (or the pseudogene TRBV3-2) and J usage is TRBJ1-1; no firm D call. The V gene lost 4 bases and the J gene lost 3 bases, with 6 bases spanning the gap. This CDR3 contains 12 residues. Per germline, CDR1 LGHDT and CDR2 YNNKEL (reference sequence). This chain's CDR3 is CASSLGDTEAFF. CDR3 in DNA: TGTGCCAGCAGCCTCGGGGACACTGAAGCTTTCTTT.

This chain joins TRBV6-2 or TRBV6-3 and TRBJ1-1, with D uncertain. CDR3 length: 11 residues. Trimming left V 6 bases short and J 6 bases short, with 8 bases between. Germline-derived CDR1 and CDR2 are MNHEY and SVGEGT. The CDR3 DNA follows: TGTGCCAGCAGCAATAGAGCTGAAGCTTTCTTT. This translates into CASSNRAEAFF.

The chain's CDR3 is CASSEAFVRAAYEQYF. The CDR3 nucleotides read TGTGCCAGCAGTGAAGCCTTCGTCAGGGCGGCCTACGAGCAGTACTTC. V usage is TRBV2 and J usage is TRBJ2-7; D perhaps matches TRBD1 (5 bases). The germline V gene encodes CDR1 SNHLY and CDR2 FYNNEI. Trimming removed 0 bases at V and 2 bases at J, with 14 bases between. The CDR3 is 16 residues long. Full variable domain (missing parts from reference TRBV2 and TRBJ2-7): EPEVTQTPSHQVTQMGQEVILRCVPISNHLYFYWYRQILGQKVEFLVSFYNNEISEKSEIFDDQFSVERPDGSNFTLKIRSTKLEDSAMYFCASSEAFVRAAYEQYFGPGTRLTVT.

This chain uses TRBV3-1 (or the pseudogene TRBV3-2) with TRBJ1-2; D not certain. Germline CDR1 reads LGHDT; CDR2 reads YNNKEL (reference sequence). V lost 11 bases, J lost 5 bases, and 12 bases lay in between. There are 11 residues in the CDR3. The CDR3 DNA follows: TGTGCCGCGGCGAGGAGGTATGGCTACACCTTC. It yields the protein CAAARRYGYTF.

This chain links TRBV19 with TRBJ1-3, with TRBD1 as a possible D gene (5 bases). This CDR3 contains 15 residues. Looked up from germline, CDR1 is LNHDA and CDR2 is SQIVND (reference sequence). Trimming shortened V by 5 bases and J by 0 bases, and 11 bases separated the two germline ends. The CDR3 spells CASSVFGGSGNTIYF. CDR3 nucleotide sequence: TGTGCCAGTAGTGTCTTCGGGGGCTCTGGAAACACCATATATTTT.

V gene TRBV7-9 combines with J gene TRBJ2-5; a weak D match, TRBD1 (6 bases). CDR3 length equals 13 residues. The V and J ends lost 3 bases and 5 bases respectively, with 10 bases between them. Germline V CDR1 and CDR2: SEHNR, FQNEAQ (reference sequence). CDR3 DNA: TGTGCCAGCAGCTTTGGACAGACGGAGACCCAGTACTTC. Translated, it gives CASSFGQTETQYF.

V is TRBV3-1 (or the pseudogene TRBV3-2) and J is TRBJ1-6; D is ambiguous. V was pared by 0 bases and J by 8 bases, with 11 bases between. CDR1 and CDR2 (germline): LGHDT, YNNKEL (reference sequence). The CDR3 totals 15 residues. CDR3 residues: CASSQEAMIYSPLHF. The CDR3 nucleotides are TGTGCCAGCAGCCAAGAGGCCATGATTTATTCACCCCTCCACTTT.

V gene TRBV18 combines with J gene TRBJ1-6; a weak D match, TRBD1 (6 bases). Looked up from germline, CDR1 is KGHSH and CDR2 is LQKENI. The CDR3 totals 15 residues. V shed 6 bases and J shed 1 base, with 10 bases lying between them. CDR3 protein: CASSQDRSYNSPLHF. The CDR3 nucleotides read TGTGCCAGCTCCCAGGACAGATCCTATAATTCACCCCTCCACTTT.

The gene calls are TRBV6-1 and TRBJ1-2; D possibly corresponds to TRBD1 (5 bases). Trimming took off 2 bases at V and 2 bases at J, with 12 bases between the two ends. The CDR3 spans 15 residues. Germline V CDR1 and CDR2: MNHNS, SASEGT. In DNA form, the CDR3 reads TGTGCCAGCAGTGAAAGCAGGGCAGGAAACTATGGCTACACCTTC. Amino acid sequence: CASSESRAGNYGYTF.

The rearrangement uses TRBV19 and TRBJ1-6, with D unclear. CDR1 LNHDA and CDR2 SQIVND come from the germline V gene (reference sequence). The V end was cut by 3 bases, the J end by 10 bases, with 7 bases between. The CDR3 totals 12 residues. CDR3 sequence (DNA): TGTGCCAGTAGTATGTCGAGCTCACCCCTCCACTTT. Protein product: CASSMSSSPLHF.

The gene calls are TRBV6-1 and TRBJ2-2; D unclear. The germline CDR1 and CDR2 sequences are MNHNS and SASEGT. The CDR3 extends over 13 amino acids. Between the trimmed V and J ends, which lost 4 bases and 5 bases, there was a span of 8 bases. CDR3 amino acids: CASSVQWTGELFF. DNA of the CDR3: TGTGCCAGCAGTGTTCAGTGGACCGGGGAGCTGTTTTTT.

The V call is TRBV7-6, the J call TRBJ2-1, with D possibly TRBD2 on 7 matching bases. The V gene lost 3 bases and the J gene lost 3 bases, with 12 bases spanning the gap. The germline CDR1 and CDR2 sequences are SGHVS and FNYEAQ. CDR3 length equals 15 residues. The CDR3 DNA sequence: TGTGCCAGCAGCTTTGGGGGGGGCCGCTACAATGAGCAGTTCTTC. This gives the protein CASSFGGGRYNEQFF.